In this sample, the clone carrying this TCR beta chain turned up a few times. No antigen is known for it. It was template switching that added a universal primer site, and there were unique molecular identifiers on the cDNA. TCRdb reprocessed the 5' RACE reads with MiXCR, giving one entry per CDR3 protein. The sample includes about 470,000 distinct CDR3 sequences, 20% to 25% of them seen just once. This sample is part of a study of identical twins. Study-wide findings and caveats: Reduced insertions were recorded for abundant cord blood beta clonotypes, with no such pattern in memory repertoires.

CDR3 size: 14 residues. With 6 bases clipped from V and 7 bases from J, the junction kept 7 bases outside the gene matches. Germline CDR1 and CDR2: MNHEY and SVGEGT. This sample also belongs to another study, concerning T cells expressing NK-cell markers. This second study notes: HCMV serostatus: seven of eight sequenced donors positive, one negative. Several donors' CD3+CD56-NKG2C+ cells were dominated by the same clonotypes.

Source material: CD4+ T cells sorted from blood. This receptor was taken from a woman under 30 in good health. The V call is TRBV6-2 or TRBV6-3, the J call TRBJ2-4; 9 bases are shared with TRBD2. Written as DNA, the CDR3 is TGTGCCAGCAGGCCCCTAGCGGGGTATAACATTCAGTACTTC. Amino acids: CASRPLAGYNIQYF.